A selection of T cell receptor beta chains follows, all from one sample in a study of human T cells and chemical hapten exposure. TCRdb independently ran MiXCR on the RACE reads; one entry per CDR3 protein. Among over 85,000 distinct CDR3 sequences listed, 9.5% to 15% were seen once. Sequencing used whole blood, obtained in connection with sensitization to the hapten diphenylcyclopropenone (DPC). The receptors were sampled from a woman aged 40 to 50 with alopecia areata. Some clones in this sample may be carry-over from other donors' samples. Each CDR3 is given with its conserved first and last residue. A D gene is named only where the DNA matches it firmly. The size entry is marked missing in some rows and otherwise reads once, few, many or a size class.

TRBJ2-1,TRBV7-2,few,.,TGTGCCAGCAGCCTCTTCCCTCCGGGGCTAGCTTCCAATGAGCAGTTCTTC,CASSLFPPGLASNEQFF
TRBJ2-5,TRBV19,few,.,TGTGCCAGTGCGGCAGCGGAACAAGAGACCCAGTACTTC,CASAAAEQETQYF
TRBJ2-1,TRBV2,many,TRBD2,TGTGCCAGCAGTTCTCAGCGGGAGGGGAGGAATGAGCAGTTCTTC,CASSSQREGRNEQFF
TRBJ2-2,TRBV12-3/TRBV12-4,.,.,.,CASSLLQGARTPGSCFF
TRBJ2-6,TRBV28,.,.,TGTGCCAGCAGTCCCCCAGGCTCTGGGGCCAACGTCCTGACTTTC,CASSPPGSGANVLTF
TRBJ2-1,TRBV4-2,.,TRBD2,TGTGCCAGCAGCCAAGGGCGGGGGGGAGGACGCTACAATGAGCAGTTCTTC,CASSQGRGGGRYNEQFF
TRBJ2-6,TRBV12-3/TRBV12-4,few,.,TGTGCCAGCAGTCCCCCCTCCCGGGCCAACGTCCTGACTTTC,CASSPPSRANVLTF
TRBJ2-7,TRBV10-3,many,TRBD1,TGTGCCATCAGAAGCTCGACAGGGGCCTACGAGCAGTACTTC,CAIRSSTGAYEQYF
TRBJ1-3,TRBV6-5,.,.,TGTGCCAGCAAAGGACAGTCACGAAACACCATATATTTT,CASKGQSRNTIYF
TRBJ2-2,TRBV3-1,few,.,TGTGCCAGCAGCCAAGATGTTCGCATCGGGGAGCTGTTTTTT,CASSQDVRIGELFF
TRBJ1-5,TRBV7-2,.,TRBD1,TGTGCCAGCAGCTTCAGGGGGCCGCCCCAGCATTTT,CASSFRGPPQHF
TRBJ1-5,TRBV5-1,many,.,TGCGCCAGCAGCTTCCAGCCCAATCAGCCCCAGCATTTT,CASSFQPNQPQHF
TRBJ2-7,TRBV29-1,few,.,TGCAGCGTTGAAGTTTACGGGGGGCGCGACGAGCAGTACTTC,CSVEVYGGRDEQYF
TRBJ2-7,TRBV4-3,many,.,TGCGCCAGCAGCCAAGAACTAGCCCCTCGGGAGCAGTACTTC,CASSQELAPREQYF
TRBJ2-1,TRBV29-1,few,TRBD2,TGCAGCGTCCCCCGGACTAGCGGGAGAGGGAATGAGCAGTTCTTC,CSVPRTSGRGNEQFF
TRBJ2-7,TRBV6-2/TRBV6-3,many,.,TGTGCCAGCAGTTACCCCTCCTCAGGGGGGTTGAGGAGGGAGCAGTACTTC,CASSYPSSGGLRREQYF
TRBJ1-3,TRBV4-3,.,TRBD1,TGCGCCAGCAGCCAAGATGCCGGGACAGACCGGTCATATTTT,CASSQDAGTDRSYF
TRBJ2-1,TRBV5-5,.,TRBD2,TGTGCCAGCAGCCGAGGGACTAGACATAATGAGCAGTTCTTC,CASSRGTRHNEQFF
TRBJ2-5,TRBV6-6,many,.,TGTGCCAGCAGTCCGGAAGAGACCCAGTACTTC,CASSPEETQYF
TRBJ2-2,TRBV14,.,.,TGTGCCAGCAGCCAAGGCCTAACAGCCACCGGGGAGCTGTTTTTT,CASSQGLTATGELFF